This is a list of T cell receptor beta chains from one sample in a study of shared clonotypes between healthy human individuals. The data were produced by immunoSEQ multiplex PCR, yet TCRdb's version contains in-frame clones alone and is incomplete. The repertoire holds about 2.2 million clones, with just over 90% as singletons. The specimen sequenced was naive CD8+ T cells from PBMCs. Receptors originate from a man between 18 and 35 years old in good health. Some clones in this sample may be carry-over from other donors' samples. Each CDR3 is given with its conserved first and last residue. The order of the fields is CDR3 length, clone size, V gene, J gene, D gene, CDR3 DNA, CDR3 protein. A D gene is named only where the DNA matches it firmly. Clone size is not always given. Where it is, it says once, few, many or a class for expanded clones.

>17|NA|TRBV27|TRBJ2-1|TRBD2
TGTGCCAGCAGTTTATCGCCCCCACTAGCGGGAGAATATGAGCAGTTCTTC
CASSLSPPLAGEYEQFF
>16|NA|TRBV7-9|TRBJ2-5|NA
TGTGCCAGCAGCTCCGAGAGGGGGGCCTCGGCAGAGACCCAGTACTTC
CASSSERGASAETQYF
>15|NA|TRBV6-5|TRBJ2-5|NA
TGTGCCAGCAGCCTACAACGGGGGGCGAGGGAGACCCAGTACTTC
CASSLQRGARETQYF
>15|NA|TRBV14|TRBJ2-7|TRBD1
TGTGCCAGCAGCCAAGAAAAGACAGGGTGGTACGAGCAGTACTTC
CASSQEKTGWYEQYF
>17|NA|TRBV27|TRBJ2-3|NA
TGTGCCAGCAGTTCCCCGGCCGCGCGGGGCTCCACAGATACGCAGTATTTT
CASSSPAARGSTDTQYF
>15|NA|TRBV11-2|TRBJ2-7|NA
TGTGCCAGCAGCTTAGGGCCTAGCAAAGGGTACGAGCAGTACTTC
CASSLGPSKGYEQYF
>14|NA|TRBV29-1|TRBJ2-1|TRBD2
TGCAGCGCTAAGGGGACTAGTGCCTACAATGAGCAGTTCTTC
CSAKGTSAYNEQFF
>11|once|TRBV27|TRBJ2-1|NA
TGTGCCAGCAGTTTATCGGGGGAGCAGTTCTTC
CASSLSGEQFF
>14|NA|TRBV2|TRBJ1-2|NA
TGTGCCAACAACGCCGGACATAGGGGGAATGGCTACACCTTC
CANNAGHRGNGYTF
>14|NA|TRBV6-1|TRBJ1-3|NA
TGTGCCAGCAAAATACAGGGCTCTGGAAACACCATATATTTT
CASKIQGSGNTIYF
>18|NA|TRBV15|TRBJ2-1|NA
TGTGCCACCAGCAGAGTAAAGTTTTCGGGGGAGGGGGACAATGAGCAGTTCTTC
CATSRVKFSGEGDNEQFF
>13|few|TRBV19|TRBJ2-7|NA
TGTGCCAGTGCCCAGGGGCTAGTCTACGAGCAGTACTTC
CASAQGLVYEQYF
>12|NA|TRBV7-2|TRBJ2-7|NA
TGTGCCAGCAGCCTCGGGGTATACGAGCAGTACTTC
CASSLGVYEQYF
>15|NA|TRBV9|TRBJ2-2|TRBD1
TGTGCCAGCAGCGACAGGGGGGATCGCAGCGGGGAGCTGTTTTTT
CASSDRGDRSGELFF
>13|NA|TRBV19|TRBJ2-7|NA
TGTGCCAGTAGTATACAGGCGACCTACGAGCAGTACTTC
CASSIQATYEQYF
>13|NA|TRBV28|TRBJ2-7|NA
TGTGCCAGCAGTTTATCCCCATTTCTCGAGCAGTACTTC
CASSLSPFLEQYF
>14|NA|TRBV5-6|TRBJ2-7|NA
TGTGCCAGCAGCCCCCTCGAGGAGCCCTACGAGCAGTACTTC
CASSPLEEPYEQYF
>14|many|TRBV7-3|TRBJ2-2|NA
TGTGCCAGCAGCCAGGGGGGCCCCACCGGGGAGCTGTTTTTT
CASSQGGPTGELFF
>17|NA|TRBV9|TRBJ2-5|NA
TGTGCCAGCAGCGTAGGTTTGTCAGGGCGGAGCCAAGAGACCCAGTACTTC
CASSVGLSGRSQETQYF
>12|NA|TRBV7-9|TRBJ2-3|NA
TGTGCCAGCAGCTTATGGGGAGATACGCAGTATTTT
CASSLWGDTQYF
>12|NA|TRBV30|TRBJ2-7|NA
TGTGCCTTCGGACAGCTAACCTACGAGCAGTACTTC
CAFGQLTYEQYF
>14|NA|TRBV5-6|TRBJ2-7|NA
TGTGCCAGCAGCTTAGGGACCTTTCTTTACGAGCAGTACTTC
CASSLGTFLYEQYF
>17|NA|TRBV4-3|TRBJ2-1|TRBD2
TGCGCCAGCAGCCAAGATTCTAGCGGGAGGTTCCCCAATGAGCAGTTCTTC
CASSQDSSGRFPNEQFF
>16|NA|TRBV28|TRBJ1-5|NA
TGTGCCAGCAGTTTATATTCGGGGTTTGGCAATCAGCCCCAGCATTTT
CASSLYSGFGNQPQHF
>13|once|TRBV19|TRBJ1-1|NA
TGTGCCAGTAGTATAACTGAGAACACTGAAGCTTTCTTT
CASSITENTEAFF
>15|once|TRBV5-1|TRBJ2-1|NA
TGCGCCAGCAGCTTGGGTGGGGTGGGGTACAATGAGCAGTTCTTC
CASSLGGVGYNEQFF
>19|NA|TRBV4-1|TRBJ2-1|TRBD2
TGCGCCAGCAGCCAAGCCCCCCAGGGAGGGACCCTCCTAAACAATGAGCAGTTCTTC
CASSQAPQGGTLLNNEQFF
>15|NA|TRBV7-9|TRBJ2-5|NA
TGTGCCAGCAGCTGGATTCGTGGAGTCCAAGAGACCCAGTACTTC
CASSWIRGVQETQYF
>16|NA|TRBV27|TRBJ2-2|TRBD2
TGTGCCAGCAGTACCATCGGGACTAGCGGGACCGGGGAGCTGTTTTTT
CASSTIGTSGTGELFF
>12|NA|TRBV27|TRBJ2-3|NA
TGTGCCAGCAGGGGGCGCACAGATACGCAGTATTTT
CASRGRTDTQYF
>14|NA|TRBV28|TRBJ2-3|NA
TGTGCCAGCAGTTGGCGGGTCAACGAGGATACGCAGTATTTT
CASSWRVNEDTQYF
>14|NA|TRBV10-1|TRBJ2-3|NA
TGCGCCAGCAGTGGGTCCACTAGCACAGATACGCAGTATTTT
CASSGSTSTDTQYF
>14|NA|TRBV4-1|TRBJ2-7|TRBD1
TGCGCCAGCAGCCCCGCCGCCGCAGGGGGCGAGCAGTACTTC
CASSPAAAGGEQYF
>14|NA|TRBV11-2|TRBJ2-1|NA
TGTGCCAGCAGCTTATATGAGCGGTACAATGAGCAGTTCTTC
CASSLYERYNEQFF
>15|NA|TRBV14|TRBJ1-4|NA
TGTGCCAGCAGCCAACTAGACAGGCCTAATGAAAAACTGTTTTTT
CASSQLDRPNEKLFF
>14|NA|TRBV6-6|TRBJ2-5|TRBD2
TGTGCCAGCAGAGGGGACGGGGGGACAGAGACCCAGTACTTC
CASRGDGGTETQYF
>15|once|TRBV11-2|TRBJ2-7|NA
TGTGCCAGCAGCCTAACGCCGCAGGGCTCCTACGAGCAGTACTTC
CASSLTPQGSYEQYF
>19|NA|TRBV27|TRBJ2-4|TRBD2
TGTGCCAGCAGTTTAAGCGTGGCAGGAAGCGGGAGGGCCGAAAACATTCAGTACTTC
CASSLSVAGSGRAENIQYF